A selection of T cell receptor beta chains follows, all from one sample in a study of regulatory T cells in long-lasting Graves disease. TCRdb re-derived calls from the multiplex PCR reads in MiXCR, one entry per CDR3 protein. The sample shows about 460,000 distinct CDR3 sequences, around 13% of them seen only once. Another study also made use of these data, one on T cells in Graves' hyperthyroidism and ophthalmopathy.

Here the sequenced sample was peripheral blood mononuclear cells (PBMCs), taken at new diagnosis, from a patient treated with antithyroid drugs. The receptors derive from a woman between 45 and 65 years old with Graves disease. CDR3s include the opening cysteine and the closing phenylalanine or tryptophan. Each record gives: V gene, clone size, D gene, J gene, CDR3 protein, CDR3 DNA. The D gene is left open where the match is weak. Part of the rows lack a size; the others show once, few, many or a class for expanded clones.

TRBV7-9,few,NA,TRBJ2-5,CASSQGIQETQYF,TGTGCCAGCAGCCAAGGAATACAAGAGACCCAGTACTTC
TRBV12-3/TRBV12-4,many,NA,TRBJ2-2,CASSFVTMNTGELFF,TGTGCCAGCAGTTTTGTGACTATGAACACCGGGGAGCTGTTTTTT
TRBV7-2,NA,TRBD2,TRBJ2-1,CASSFSTAGGEGEQFF,TGTGCCAGCAGCTTCTCGACAGCGGGAGGGGAAGGTGAGCAGTTCTTC
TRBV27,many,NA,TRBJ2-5,CASSFGDAVFF,TGTGCCAGCAGTTTCGGGGACGCCGTCTTCTTC
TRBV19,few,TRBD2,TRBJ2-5,CASSSGLVPIIETQYF,TGTGCCAGTAGTTCCGGACTAGTGCCCATAATAGAGACCCAGTACTTC
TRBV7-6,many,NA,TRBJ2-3,CASSLNRGGLTDTQYF,TGTGCCAGCAGCTTAAATCGCGGCGGCCTCACAGATACGCAGTATTTT
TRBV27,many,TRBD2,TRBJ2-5,CASSTRTSSPYQETQYF,TGTGCCAGCAGTACCCGGACTAGCTCCCCCTACCAAGAGACCCAGTACTTC
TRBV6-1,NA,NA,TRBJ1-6,CASSHRVWNSPLHF,TGTGCCAGCAGCCACAGGGTATGGAATTCACCCCTCCACTTT
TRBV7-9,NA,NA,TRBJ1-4,CASSSTWGKLFF,TGTGCCAGCAGCTCAACATGGGGAAAACTGTTTTTT
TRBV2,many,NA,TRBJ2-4,CASSEIDSRGGGIQYF,TGTGCCAGCAGTGAAATTGATAGCCGCGGAGGCGGCATTCAGTACTTC
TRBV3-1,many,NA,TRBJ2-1,CASSPRLDHEQFF,TGTGCCAGCAGCCCGAGGCTAGACCATGAGCAGTTCTTC
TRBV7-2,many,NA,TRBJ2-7,CASSLGPTDYEQYF,TGTGCCAGCAGCCTAGGACCCACCGACTACGAGCAGTACTTC
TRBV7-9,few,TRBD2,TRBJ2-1,CASSLGSVGLADNEQFF,TGTGCCAGCAGCTTAGGGTCCGTGGGACTAGCGGACAATGAGCAGTTCTTC
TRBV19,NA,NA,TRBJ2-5,CASSIDTQETQYF,TGTGCCAGTAGTATTGATACCCAAGAGACCCAGTACTTC
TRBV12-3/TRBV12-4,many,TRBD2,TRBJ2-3,CASSGLASSTDTQYF,TGTGCCAGCAGTGGACTAGCGTCTAGCACAGATACGCAGTATTTT
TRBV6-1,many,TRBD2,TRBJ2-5,CASSHPWDYSGSGTQYF,TGTGCCAGCAGTCATCCCTGGGACTATTCTGGGAGTGGGACCCAGTACTTC
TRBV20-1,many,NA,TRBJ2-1,CSASPPDTRRVNEQFF,TGCAGTGCCTCCCCGCCCGACACGAGAAGGGTCAATGAGCAGTTCTTC
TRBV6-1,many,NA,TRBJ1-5,CASSPLSGDHQPQHF,TGTGCCAGCAGCCCCTTGTCGGGGGATCATCAGCCCCAGCATTTT
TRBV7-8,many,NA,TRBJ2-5,CASSLGTKETQYF,TGTGCCAGCAGCTTAGGGACGAAAGAGACCCAGTACTTC
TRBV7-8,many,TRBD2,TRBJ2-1,CASSLQRESNEQFF,TGTGCCAGCAGCTTACAGCGGGAGAGCAATGAGCAGTTCTTC
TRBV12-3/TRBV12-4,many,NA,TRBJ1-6,CASSFRPGERDSPLHF,TGTGCCAGCAGTTTTCGCCCAGGGGAAAGGGATTCACCCCTCCACTTT
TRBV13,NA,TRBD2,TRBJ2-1,CASSLEGTSDLGEGNEQFF,TGTGCCAGCAGCTTAGAAGGAACTAGCGACCTGGGGGAGGGCAATGAGCAGTTCTTC
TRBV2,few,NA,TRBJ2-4,CASSEWFAQRKGAKNIQYF,TGTGCCAGCAGTGAATGGTTTGCACAGCGTAAAGGAGCCAAAAACATTCAGTACTTC
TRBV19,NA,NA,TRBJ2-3,CASSPLSGGTDTQYF,TGTGCCAGTAGTCCTTTGTCGGGAGGCACAGATACGCAGTATTTT
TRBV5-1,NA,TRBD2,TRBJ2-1,CASTASGNGYNEQFF,TGCGCCAGCACCGCTAGCGGGAATGGGTACAATGAGCAGTTCTTC
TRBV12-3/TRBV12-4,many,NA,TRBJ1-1,CASSTVNRVEAFF,TGTGCCAGCAGTACCGTAAACAGGGTTGAAGCTTTCTTT
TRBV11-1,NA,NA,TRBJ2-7,CASSLEEGPYEQYF,TGTGCCAGCAGCTTAGAGGAGGGGCCCTACGAGCAGTACTTC
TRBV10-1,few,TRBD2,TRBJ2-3,CASSLTSGTADTQYF,TGCGCCAGCAGCCTTACTAGCGGGACAGCAGATACGCAGTATTTT
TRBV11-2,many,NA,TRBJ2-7,CASSLGPQQHNEQYF,TGTGCCAGCAGCTTAGGCCCCCAGCAGCATAACGAGCAGTACTTC
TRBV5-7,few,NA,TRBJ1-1,CASTRRLGTEAFF,TGTGCCAGCACCCGACGGTTGGGCACTGAAGCTTTCTTT
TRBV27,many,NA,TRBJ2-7,CASTPRRGSSYEQYF,TGTGCCAGCACCCCTAGAAGGGGGAGCTCCTACGAGCAGTACTTC
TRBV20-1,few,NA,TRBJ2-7,CSATRPDGSSYEQYF,TGCAGTGCTACCCGCCCGGACGGAAGCTCCTACGAGCAGTACTTC
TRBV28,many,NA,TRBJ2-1,CASTSADRTGNEQFF,TGTGCCAGCACCTCCGCTGACAGGACCGGCAATGAGCAGTTCTTC
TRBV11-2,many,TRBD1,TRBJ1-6,CASRSGTGSSPLHF,TGTGCCAGCAGGTCCGGGACAGGGAGTTCACCCCTCCACTTT
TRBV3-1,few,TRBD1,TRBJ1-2,CASSVPGTGGRYTF,TGTGCCAGCAGCGTTCCCGGGACAGGGGGCCGCTACACCTTC
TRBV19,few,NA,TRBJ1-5,CASRNRVGNQPQHF,TGTGCCAGTAGGAACAGGGTTGGCAATCAGCCCCAGCATTTT
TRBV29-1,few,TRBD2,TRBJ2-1,CSVEELTSGREEFF,TGCAGCGTTGAAGAGCTAACTAGCGGGAGGGAGGAGTTCTTC
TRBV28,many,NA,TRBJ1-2,CASSVFRDNNYGYTF,TGTGCCAGCAGTGTGTTCCGGGACAATAACTATGGCTACACCTTC
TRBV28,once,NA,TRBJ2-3,CASSLNPGQLTDTQYF,TGTGCCAGCAGTTTAAATCCGGGGCAGCTCACAGATACGCAGTATTTT
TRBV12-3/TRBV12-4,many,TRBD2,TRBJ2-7,CASSRGTSGSYEQYF,TGTGCCAGCAGCCGTGGGACTAGCGGGAGCTACGAGCAGTACTTC
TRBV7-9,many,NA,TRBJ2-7,CASSLPGLTYEQYF,TGTGCCAGCAGCTTACCGGGACTTACCTACGAGCAGTACTTC
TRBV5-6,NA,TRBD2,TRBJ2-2,CASSLGGLADYTGELFF,TGTGCCAGCAGCTTGGGAGGACTAGCGGACTACACCGGGGAGCTGTTTTTT
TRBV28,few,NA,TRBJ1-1,CASSLYGGTEAFF,TGTGCCAGCAGTTTATATGGGGGGACTGAAGCTTTCTTT
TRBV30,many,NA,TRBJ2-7,CAWSPQGFEQYF,TGTGCCTGGAGTCCACAGGGCTTTGAGCAGTACTTC
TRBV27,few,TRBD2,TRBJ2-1,CASSLGTKAYNEQFF,TGTGCCAGCAGTTTGGGGACTAAGGCCTACAATGAGCAGTTCTTC
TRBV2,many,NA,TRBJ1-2,CASSEGWAQIYGYTF,TGTGCCAGCAGTGAAGGTTGGGCACAGATCTATGGCTACACCTTC
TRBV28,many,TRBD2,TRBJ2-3,CASSLTEWLAGGFDTQYF,TGTGCCAGCAGTTTAACCGAGTGGCTAGCGGGAGGTTTCGATACGCAGTATTTT
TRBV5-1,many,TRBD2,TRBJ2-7,CASSLSAGVYYEQYF,TGCGCCAGCAGCTTGTCAGCGGGAGTTTACTACGAGCAGTACTTC
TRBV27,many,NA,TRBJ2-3,CASSLDPQGITDTQYF,TGTGCCAGCAGTTTAGACCCACAGGGCATCACAGATACGCAGTATTTT
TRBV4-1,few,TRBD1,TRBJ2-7,CASSQGTGKIYEQYF,TGCGCCAGCAGCCAAGGGACAGGGAAAATTTACGAGCAGTACTTC
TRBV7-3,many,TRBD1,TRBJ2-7,CASSSTGTGSHEQYF,TGTGCCAGCAGCTCCACCGGGACAGGCAGCCACGAGCAGTACTTC
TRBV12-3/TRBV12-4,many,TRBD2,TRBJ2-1,CASRGLAVSSYNEQFF,TGTGCCAGCAGGGGACTAGCGGTCAGCTCCTACAATGAGCAGTTCTTC
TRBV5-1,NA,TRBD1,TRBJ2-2,CASNRGLAENTGELFF,TGCGCCAGCAACAGGGGGCTAGCGGAGAACACCGGGGAGCTGTTTTTT
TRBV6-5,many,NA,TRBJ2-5,CASSYSRLQETQYF,TGTGCCAGCAGTTACTCCAGATTACAAGAGACCCAGTACTTC
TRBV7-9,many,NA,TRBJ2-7,CASSPTGKPYEQYF,TGTGCCAGCAGCCCCACAGGGAAACCCTACGAGCAGTACTTC